Sequencing of this T cell receptor (beta chain) was carried out in a study of blood T cells in healthy people across ages. Points from the study as a whole: Naive T cell percentage strongly correlated with TCR beta diversity.

The germline gives CDR1 SQVTM, CDR2 ANQGSEA. V lost 4 bases, J lost 6 bases, and 9 bases lay in between. This CDR3 has 11 residues. A J-beta primer mix and a sample-barcoded 5' primer were used in a second PCR of about 6 to 12 cycles. TCRdb processed the 5' RACE reads anew with MiXCR; each CDR3 protein has one entry. The sample lists roughly 1,100,000 distinct CDR3 sequences, under 30% occurring once. Total RNA was extracted at no less than 6 micrograms per sample. Notes on this clonotype: What it binds is not known.

The same sample was also studied in work on T cells of mothers and their children. That report notes: All extracted RNA went into cDNA synthesis, roughly 1.5 ug per 15 ul. Primer M1S, used in the second PCR, introduced sample barcodes and 2-4 random nucleotides.

The sequence derives from a girl aged 2-10 years in good health. The rearrangement links TRBV29-1 to TRBJ1-2; tentative D call: TRBD1 (5 bases). Specimen: blood. The CDR3 DNA reads TGCAGCGTTGCGGGGGGACATGGCTACACCTTC. Protein: CSVAGGHGYTF.